The clone carrying this TCR beta chain was picked up one time. The antigen remains undetermined. CDR3 length: 14 amino acids. V dropped 7 bases and J dropped 5 bases, with 17 bases sitting between them. Germline loops: CDR1 SGHAT, CDR2 FQNNGV. The data stem from a study of lymphopenia after photon versus proton radiotherapy. General study results and limits: Under photons, naive T cells and diversity fell while effector/memory populations rose. Survival link was tested only in deceased patients; proton benefit remains a possibility.

TCRdb's table, derived via immunoSEQ multiplex PCR, lists solely in-frame clones and lacks some. This sample has 50,000 or so clones, with 92% found just once. The sequenced sample was peripheral blood, obtained from a patient treated with photon-based radiotherapy. The V gene is TRBV11-2, the J gene TRBJ1-2, with D tentatively TRBD1 (6 bases). The source of this sequence is a woman in her thirties or forties with cholangiocarcinoma. The CDR3 reads CASTQIQGSYGYTF. The CDR3 nucleotides read TGTGCCAGCACCCAAATCCAGGGGTCATATGGCTACACCTTC.